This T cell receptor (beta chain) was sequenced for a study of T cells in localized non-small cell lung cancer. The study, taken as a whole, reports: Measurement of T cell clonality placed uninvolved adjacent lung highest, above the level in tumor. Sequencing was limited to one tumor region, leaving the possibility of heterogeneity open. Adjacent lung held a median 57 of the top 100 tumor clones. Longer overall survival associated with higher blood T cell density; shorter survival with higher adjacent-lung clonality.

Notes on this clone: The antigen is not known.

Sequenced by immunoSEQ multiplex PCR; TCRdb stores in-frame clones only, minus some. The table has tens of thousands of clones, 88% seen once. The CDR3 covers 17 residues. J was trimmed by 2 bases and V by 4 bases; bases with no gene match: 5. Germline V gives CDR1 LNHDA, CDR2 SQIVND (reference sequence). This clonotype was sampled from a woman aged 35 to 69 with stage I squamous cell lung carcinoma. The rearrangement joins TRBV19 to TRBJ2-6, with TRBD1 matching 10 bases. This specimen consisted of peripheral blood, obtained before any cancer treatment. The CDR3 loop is CASSRGQGSAGANVLTF. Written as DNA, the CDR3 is TGTGCCAGTAGTAGGGGACAGGGGAGCGCTGGGGCCAACGTCCTGACTTTC.